These 6 T cell receptor beta chains share one sample of origin, sequenced in a study of cytotoxic CD8 clonotypes in ibrutinib-treated CLL. Only in-frame clones appear in the TCRdb table, and some are missing; sequencing was by immunoSEQ multiplex PCR. Of about 140,000 clones in the sample, around 80% were seen once. The sequenced sample was PBMCs, obtained after 36 months of ibrutinib treatment. The source of these receptors is a human donor with chronic lymphocytic leukemia.

The chain is built from TRBV15 and TRBJ2-7; 11 positions agree with TRBD2. Germline CDR1 reads LNHNV; CDR2 reads YYDKDF (reference sequence). CDR3 length: 15 amino acids. After removal of 1 base from V and 4 bases from J, the junction contained 3 bases not matched to a gene. The CDR3 region is CATSRGTSGSYEQYF. The CDR3, as DNA: TGTGCCACCAGCAGAGGGACTAGCGGGTCGTACGAGCAGTACTTC.

The chain links TRBV5-1 to TRBJ2-3, with D tentatively TRBD1 (7 bases). The germline gives CDR1 SGHRS, CDR2 YFSETQ. Deletions cut 4 bases from V and 1 base from J, with 19 bases between. This CDR3 spans 17 amino acids. Here the CDR3 DNA reads TGCGCCAGCAGCCCCGGAGGGGGCTCATGGGGCACAGATACGCAGTATTTT. It yields the protein CASSPGGGSWGTDTQYF.

The chain carries TRBV18 and TRBJ1-3; tentative D call: TRBD1 (5 bases). The CDR3 consists of 17 residues. V was pared by 5 bases and J by 0 bases, with 17 bases between. Germline CDR1 reads KGHSH; CDR2 reads LQKENI. CDR3 sequence: CASSSRGTRASGNTIYF. The CDR3 region has the DNA TGTGCCAGCTCAAGTCGGGGGACCAGAGCCTCTGGAAACACCATATATTTT.

This chain uses TRBV11-2 with TRBJ2-1; no clear D. The CDR3 extends over 12 amino acids. Looked up from germline, CDR1 is SGHAT and CDR2 is FQNNGV. V was pared by 3 bases and J by 7 bases, with 7 bases between. CDR3 amino acids: CASSFSRNEQFF. The CDR3 DNA reads TGTGCCAGCAGCTTTTCACGGAATGAGCAGTTCTTC.

This clone was seen more than once but under ten times. The chain is built from TRBV10-3 and TRBJ1-2; D is possibly TRBD1 (6 bases). Germline-derived CDR1 and CDR2 are ENHRY and SYGVKD. V lost 1 base, J lost 7 bases, and 10 bases lay in between. The CDR3 covers 13 residues. CDR3 coding DNA: TGTGCCATCAGTGAGTTAAACAGGGCTGGCTACACCTTC. It specifies CAISELNRAGYTF.

This clone has more than one count but fewer than ten. The rearrangement links TRBV7-9 to TRBJ1-1; D gene ambiguous. In germline, CDR1 is SEHNR, CDR2 FQNEAQ (reference sequence). V shed 3 bases and J shed 6 bases, with 5 bases lying between them. The CDR3 has 11 amino acids. DNA for the CDR3: TGTGCCAGCAGCTTTATACCTGAAGCTTTCTTT. Its translation: CASSFIPEAFF. Based on the CDR3 plus reference TRBV7-9 and TRBJ1-1, the full variable domain is DTGVSQNPRHKITKRGQNVTFRCDPISEHNRLYWYRQTLGQGPEFLTYFQNEAQLEKSRLLSDRFSAERPKGSFSTLEIQRTEQGDSAMYLCASSFIPEAFFGQGTRLTVV.